This TCR beta chain was retrieved from a study of T-cell reconstitution after alpha-beta-depleted transplantation in children (TCRdb year 2016). At the level of the whole study: Using TCR repertoire profiling, the study followed T-cell immune reconstitution in a quantitative way in children after TCRalphabeta/CD19-depleted allogeneic hematopoietic cell transplantation.

As to this clonotype: Its antigen specificity is not known. Qualities for individual bases were not recorded, and no much larger clone is one base off.

V is clipped by 4 bases and J by 11 bases, and the sequence between their germline boundaries is 15 bases long. The cysteine opens and the phenylalanine closes a CDR3 of 12 amino acids. The CDR3 DNA has 36 bases and is translated from base 1. CDR1 and CDR2, looked up from the germline V gene (reference sequence), are SGHKS and YYEKEE. Receptor libraries were prepared by PCR. The instrument given in TCRdb is Illumina HiSeq 2500. To normalize quantification of the TCRbeta repertoire, the TCR libraries were built with molecular barcoding that relied on unique molecular identifiers. The raw public data were reprocessed by TCRdb itself: fastp quality trimming at Q25, MiXCR clonotype calling, in-frame beta chains only. When rows share a CDR3 protein, they turn into one entry using the most common DNA and genes. The sample profile shows about 980,000 distinct CDR3 sequences; less than 30% of them were found once. Of the sample, over 25% falls within the top ten clones.

The sample's treatment or condition, from its label and the paper: allogeneic hematopoietic cell transplantation with graft depleted of TCRalphabeta T cells and CD19 B cells. TCRalphabeta/CD19-depleted allogeneic hematopoietic cell grafts were given to the transplant recipients, all of whom were children. Study-wide findings and limitations: Over the following months the frequencies of hyperexpanded clones went down, and after one year T-cell counts and TCRbeta diversity were mostly credited to newly produced T cells. The apparently early alphabetaT-cell count recovery about two months after transplant was reportedly dependent on only several hundred rapidly expanded clones derived from non-depleted graft cells. The high TCRbeta diversity at day 60 in some patients was ascribed to recipient T cells and intrathymic progenitors that had survived conditioning.

This TCR derives from a boy under two years old who had a stem cell transplant for SCID, so the T cells may come from the graft donor. Sample: PBMCs, mostly from graft donor cells, taken 360 days after TCRalphabeta/CD19-depleted stem cell transplant. The chain is encoded by TRBV5-5 joined to TRBJ1-1; a tentative D call is TRBD1 (5 bases match). The nucleotide sequence reads TGTGCCAGCAGCCCGACGGGGGATAGGGCTTTCTTT. Translated, it gives CASSPTGDRAFF.